This T cell receptor beta chain was identified during a study of T cells in Graves' hyperthyroidism and ophthalmopathy (dated by TCRdb to the late 2010s). Study-wide context: Peripheral blood was collected at initial diagnosis, before any treatment. TCR V-J signatures able to tell the groups apart were searched for in a discovery cohort of some 97 patients, of whom fewer than 45 had Graves' ophthalmopathy and about 55 had stable Graves' hyperthyroidism. Prospective prediction of ophthalmopathy was tested in an independent validation cohort of approximately 18 hyperthyroidism patients and roughly 16 patients who later progressed to ophthalmopathy. Thyroid tissue and blood T-cell repertoires from more than five Graves' hyperthyroidism patients were also compared in the study. For training and testing, the 100 patients in the discovery cohort were randomly divided in a 7:3 ratio. Following sampling, methimazole starting at 30 mg daily was given to hyperthyroidism patients, and high-dose intravenous methylprednisolone was given to ophthalmopathy patients. The paper reports TCR Vbeta CDR3 sequencing of fewer than 150 peripheral blood samples: around 45 ophthalmopathy, about 75 hyperthyroidism and about 17 progressor patients. Study-wide findings and limitations: Most expanded thyroid clonotypes (frequency above 0.001) were also detected in blood, a finding suggesting that blood repertoires may reflect thyroid immune responses. In cross-validation, a model built on a 13 V-J signature told ophthalmopathy apart from stable hyperthyroidism with under 90% sensitivity and roughly 82% specificity, and in testing the same model reached 80%/75%. No statistical method was used to fix the sample size in advance, and group allocation was not hidden from the investigators. During validation, the model predicted progression to ophthalmopathy a median of roughly 7.1 months ahead of onset, with just under 71% sensitivity and about 72% specificity.

Amplification of TCR beta CDR3 regions was carried out from RNA transcripts. The first round of RT-PCR for the TCR CDR3 was performed with the HTBI primer set and the Qiagen OneStep RT-PCR kit. The libraries were constructed in a second round of multiplex PCR and then size-selected and purified. Libraries were sequenced paired-end with 100 bp reads on an Illumina HiSeq2000. The original pipeline was this. SOAPnuke was used to process the raw data, throwing out any read that contained adapters or uncalled bases, had a mean Phred below 15, or lacked an exact constant-primer or identifier match. COPE v1.2.5 was used to merge high-quality paired reads, and clonotypes were defined as unique nucleotide sequences. MiTCR v1.1 was used to align clonotypes to the IMGT TRBV, TRBD and TRBJ reference segments. Analysis was restricted to V-J combinations with a frequency above 0.0001, which covered about 99% of repertoires. A TCS score was defined as the ratio of F50 (clonal expansion) to E x V (chaos), with BLOSUM62-based TCRdist applied between CDR3 peptides within each V-J. Welch's t-statistics and random forest reduced roughly 540 V-J features to 10 to 15, which were used in a naive Bayes classifier (R e1071). TCRdb trimmed public reads at Q25 via fastp, called clones via MiXCR and kept in-frame beta chains. A single entry per CDR3 protein holds the most common genes and DNA from its merged rows. None of the V and J calls come from the authors' own analysis; TCRdb made them. The sample table contains hundreds of thousands of distinct CDR3 sequences; only one count was recorded for 14% of them. Roughly a tenth of the sample is held by the ten biggest clonotypes.

A patient counted as having stable Graves' hyperthyroidism if no progression to ophthalmopathy occurred over 18 months of follow-up. The hyperthyroidism patients were between 18 and 65 years old and newly diagnosed, with a disease duration of less than 2 months. Any patient with an uncontrolled infection, another autoimmune disease, pregnancy or lactation was excluded. Clinical symptoms, serum thyroxine and TRAb, thyroid ultrasound, and orbital computed tomography formed the basis for the diagnoses. PBMCs were isolated from about 9.2 ml of fresh peripheral blood by Ficoll-Paque density gradient centrifugation. Total RNA was extracted using Trizol reagent, and RNA quality was assessed on an Agilent 2100 Bioanalyzer. Counted from cysteine to phenylalanine, this CDR3 has 18 amino acids. The sequence is cut down to CDR3 DNA, 54 bases in frame from base 1. The germline V gene encodes CDR1 LNHNV and CDR2 YYDKDF (reference sequence). The junction shows trimming of 0 bases on V and 6 bases on J, and the gene matches do not reach 11 bases of it.

A word on this clonotype: Its antigen is currently not known. Base qualities are missing; no much larger clone stands one base away.

Sequences were obtained from blood. The rearranged segments are TRBV15 and TRBJ2-1; TRBD2 lines up with 10 middle nucleotides. The receptor was isolated from a young woman with Graves' hyperthyroidism. The DNA reads as follows: TGTGCCACCAGCAGAGATACCCTAGCGGGAGCACCGGTCAATGAGCAGTTCTTC. Its translation is CATSRDTLAGAPVNEQFF. The full variable domain, completed from the reference TRBV15 and TRBJ2-1 proteins outside the CDR3, reads DAMVIQNPRYQVTQFGKPVTLSCSQTLNHNVMYWYQQKSSQAPKLLFHYYDKDFNNEADTPDNFQSRRPNTSFCFLDIRSPGLGDTAMYLCATSRDTLAGAPVNEQFFGPGTRLTVL.